Given below is one T cell receptor (beta chain) in context. The Seattle patients joined while their infection was active and were tracked longitudinally afterward. The data are from a study of blood T cell repertoires in COVID-19. Across the study: Specimens from acute and convalescent COVID-19 originated in the United States, Italy and Spain. Sources were T cells, B-cell-depleted T cells, or PBMCs; the material itself was cDNA or gDNA.

This CDR3 is 16 amino acids long. V lost 4 bases to trimming and J lost 0 bases, with 13 bases between them. Germline V CDR1 and CDR2: MNHNS, SASEGT. Per the study methods: Amplification with reference gene primers provided the estimates of nucleated cell counts. Method: immunoSEQ multiplex PCR; TCRdb's copy keeps in-frame clones and lacks some. The V and J calls and clone size were taken over from that table, and D and trimming were inferred from the DNA. The table includes around 26,000 clones, approximately 80% detected once. Material for sequencing was peripheral blood. This clonotype was sampled from a woman in her seventies with COVID-19, enrolled during active disease. The V call is TRBV6-1, the J call TRBJ1-3; tentatively, D is TRBD1 (5 bases). The chain's CDR3 is CASSAPWGASGNTIYF. In DNA form, the CDR3 reads TGTGCCAGCAGTGCACCCTGGGGCGCCTCTGGAAACACCATATATTTT.